The clone carrying this T cell receptor (beta chain) occurred a few times. The germline gives CDR1 LNHDA, CDR2 SQIVND (reference sequence). V was cut by 5 bases and J by 6 bases, with 11 bases left in between. The length of the CDR3 is 13 residues. A multiplex PCR was run with 60 Vbeta primers and 13 Jbeta primers. This table comes from immunoSEQ multiplex PCR, and its TCRdb copy is limited to in-frame clones, with some not included. Counted here are some 120,000 clones, over 60% occurring once; the ten biggest clones make up 4% to 5.5%. This sample is part of a study of cytomegalovirus exposure and HLA in healthy donors.

The J gene is TRBJ2-1, the V gene TRBV19; perhaps TRBD2 as D (5 bases). Sequenced input: PBMCs. The receptor was derived from a man younger than 40 in good health and CMV-seropositive. Here the CDR3 DNA reads TGTGCCAGTAGTGTAGCAGGACTCAATGAGCAGTTCTTC. It yields the protein CASSVAGLNEQFF.